This T cell receptor beta chain was sequenced in a study of blood T cell repertoires in COVID-19. For the study at large: The samples span acute and convalescent COVID-19 from the United States, Italy and Spain. T cells, B-cell-depleted T cells, or PBMCs provided the cDNA or gDNA that served as material.

Trimming removed 4 bases at V and 7 bases at J, with 17 bases between. The CDR3 length is 14 residues. CDR1 and CDR2 from the germline V gene are SGHDT and YYEEEE. Per the original data handling: Amplification of reference gene primers was used by the study to estimate nucleated cell counts. Repertoires were generated with immunoSEQ multiplex PCR, while TCRdb's copy carries only in-frame clones and drops some. That table supplies the V and J calls and clone size; D and trimming were determined from the DNA. The sample lists hundreds of thousands of clones; 80% to 90% were seen once. The sequence derives from a woman aged 40 to 50 with active or convalescent COVID-19. The rearrangement uses TRBV5-6 and TRBJ1-1, with no clear D. The source material was peripheral blood. CDR3 amino acids: CASSAMGGQVEAFF. The CDR3 DNA is TGTGCCAGCAGCGCGATGGGAGGGCAGGTTGAAGCTTTCTTT. The full variable domain, its missing parts supplied by reference TRBV5-6 and TRBJ1-1, is DAGVTQSPTHLIKTRGQQVTLRCSPKSGHDTVSWYQQALGQGPQFIFQYYEEEERQRGNFPDRFSGHQFPNYSSELNVNALLLGDSALYLCASSAMGGQVEAFFGQGTRLTVV.